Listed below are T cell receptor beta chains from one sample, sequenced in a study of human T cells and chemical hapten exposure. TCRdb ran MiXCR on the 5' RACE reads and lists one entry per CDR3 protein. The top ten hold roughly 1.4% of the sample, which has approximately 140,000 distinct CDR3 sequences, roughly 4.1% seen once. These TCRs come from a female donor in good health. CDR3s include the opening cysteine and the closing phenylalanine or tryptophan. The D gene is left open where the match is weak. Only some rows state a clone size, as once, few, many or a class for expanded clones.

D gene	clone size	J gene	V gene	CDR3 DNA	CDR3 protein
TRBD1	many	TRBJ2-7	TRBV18	TGTGCCAGCTCACTTGGACAGGGCCTCTACTACGAGCAGTACTTC	CASSLGQGLYYEQYF
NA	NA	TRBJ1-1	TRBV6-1	TGTCCCAGCAGTGAAGATCCCTCGTGGTCTGAAGCTTTCTTT	CPSSEDPSWSEAFF
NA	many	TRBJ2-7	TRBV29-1	TGCAGCGCCGAGGGTTACTACGAGCAGTACTTC	CSAEGYYEQYF
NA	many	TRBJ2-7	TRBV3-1	TGTGCCAGCAGCCAAGATGTTGGAGGGAAGAGCTCCTACGAGCAGTACTTC	CASSQDVGGKSSYEQYF
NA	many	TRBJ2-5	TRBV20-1	TGCAGTGCTAGAGCTACTTTCCGCTCCAAAGAGACCCAGTACTTC	CSARATFRSKETQYF
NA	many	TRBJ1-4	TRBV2	TGTGCCAGCAGTGAGTGGGCAGGGGAGAGTGAAAAACTGTTTTTT	CASSEWAGESEKLFF
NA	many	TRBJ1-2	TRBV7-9	TGTGCCAGCAGCTTAGACACGTATGGCTACACCTTC	CASSLDTYGYTF
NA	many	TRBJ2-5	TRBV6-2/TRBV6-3	TGTGCCAGCAGTTACGGGCAGTACCAAGAGACCCAGTACTTC	CASSYGQYQETQYF
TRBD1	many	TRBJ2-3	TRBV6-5	TGTGCCAGCAGCCCAGCCCGGGACAGCAGTACGCAGTATTTT	CASSPARDSSTQYF
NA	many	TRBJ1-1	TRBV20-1	TGCAGTGCTAGCTACTGGAACACTGAAGCTTTCTTT	CSASYWNTEAFF
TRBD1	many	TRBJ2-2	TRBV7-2	TGTGCCAGCAGCGTCAGGACAGGGGGCGGGACCGGGGAGCTGTTTTTT	CASSVRTGGGTGELFF
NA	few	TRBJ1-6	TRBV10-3	TGTGCCATCAGACCGGGCCCGGAATCACCCCTCCACTTT	CAIRPGPESPLHF
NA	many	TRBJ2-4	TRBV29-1	TGCAGCGCCATCGCCGGGACAGCCAAAAACATTCAGTACTTC	CSAIAGTAKNIQYF
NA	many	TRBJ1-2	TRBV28	TGTGCCAGTAGCGACAACTATGGCTACACCTTC	CASSDNYGYTF
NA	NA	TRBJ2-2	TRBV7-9	TGTGCCAGCAGCCGAGACTGGGACACCGGGGAGCTGTTTTTT	CASSRDWDTGELFF
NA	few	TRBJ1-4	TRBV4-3	TGCGCCAGCAGCCAAGATTACGCCGTGAGAGGGGCGAGAAATGAAAAACTGTTTTTT	CASSQDYAVRGARNEKLFF
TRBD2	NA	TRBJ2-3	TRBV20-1	TGCAGTGCTAGTGACCTAGCGGGATGCACAGATACGCAGTATTTT	CSASDLAGCTDTQYF
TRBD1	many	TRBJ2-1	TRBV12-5	TGTGCTAGTGGTTCACCCTCCCAGGACAGGGGACCCCGTTTGCCCTACAATGAGCAGTTCTTC	CASGSPSQDRGPRLPYNEQFF
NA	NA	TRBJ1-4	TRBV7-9	TGTGCCAGCAGCACCACGCAGGCCCGTAATGAAAAACTGTTTTTT	CASSTTQARNEKLFF
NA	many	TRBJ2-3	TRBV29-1	TGCAGCGTCGCCCCGCGAGGGTACACAGATACGCAGTATTTT	CSVAPRGYTDTQYF
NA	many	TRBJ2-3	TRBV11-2	TGTGCCAGCAGCTTATCACTCTGGGGCAGGCGTTCGGTAGATACGCAGTATTTT	CASSLSLWGRRSVDTQYF
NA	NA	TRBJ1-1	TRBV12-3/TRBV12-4	TGTGCCAGCAGGCCCAGTGAGCGGAACACTGAAGCTTTCTTT	CASRPSERNTEAFF
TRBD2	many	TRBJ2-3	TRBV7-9	TGTGCCAGCAGCCCTGACTTAGCGGGGCCAGATACGCAGTATTTT	CASSPDLAGPDTQYF
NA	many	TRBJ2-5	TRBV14	TGTGCCAGCAGCCACCGGGCCCGATATGCGACCCAGTACTTC	CASSHRARYATQYF
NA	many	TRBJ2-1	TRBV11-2	TGTGCCAGCAGCTCCGACCCGGTACTCTACAATGAGCAGTTCTTC	CASSSDPVLYNEQFF
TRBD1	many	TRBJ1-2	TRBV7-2	TGTGCCAGCAGCTTCTCAGGACAGGGGAACTATGGCTACACCTTC	CASSFSGQGNYGYTF
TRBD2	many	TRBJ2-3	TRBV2	TGTGCCAGCAGTTCTACTAGCGGCTACACAGATACGCAGTATTTT	CASSSTSGYTDTQYF
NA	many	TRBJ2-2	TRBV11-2	TGTGCCAGCAGCCAGGGGACCCTCCTGAACACCGGGGAGCTGTTTTTT	CASSQGTLLNTGELFF
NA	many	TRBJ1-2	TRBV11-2	TGTGCCAGCAGCTTAGACAGGGACTATGGCTACACCTTC	CASSLDRDYGYTF
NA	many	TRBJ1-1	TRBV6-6	TGTGCCAGCAGTTACGAACACGGTGAAGCTTTCTTT	CASSYEHGEAFF
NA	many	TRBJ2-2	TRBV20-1	TGCAGTGCTAGAGGGTCCGCAGCGGCGAAAACCGGGGAGCTGTTTTTT	CSARGSAAAKTGELFF
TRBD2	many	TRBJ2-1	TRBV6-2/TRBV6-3	TGTGCCAGCATACGCGGACTAGCGGAGTACAATGAGCAGTTCTTC	CASIRGLAEYNEQFF
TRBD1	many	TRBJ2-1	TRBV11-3	TGTGCCAGCAGCTCCAGACAGGGAAGTGACAATGAGCAGTTCTTC	CASSSRQGSDNEQFF
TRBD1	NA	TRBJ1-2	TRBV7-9	TGTGCCAGCAGCTTAGCGTTAGGGGGCAACTATGGCGACACCTTC	CASSLALGGNYGDTF
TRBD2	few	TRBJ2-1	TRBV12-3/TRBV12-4	TGTGCCAGCACTTTCACTCGGGGGGTCTCCTACAATGAGCAGTTCTTC	CASTFTRGVSYNEQFF
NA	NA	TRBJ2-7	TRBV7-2	TGTGCCAGCAGCTTAGCGCGGGGCAGCTCCTACGAGCAGTACTTC	CASSLARGSSYEQYF
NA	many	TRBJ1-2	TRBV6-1	TGTGCCAGCAGTGACGAAACTGGGAACCCCTATGGCTACACCTTC	CASSDETGNPYGYTF
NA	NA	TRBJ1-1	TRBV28	TGTGCCACCTGGACAGCCTACACTGAAGCTTTCTTT	CATWTAYTEAFF
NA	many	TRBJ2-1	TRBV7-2	TGTGCCAGCAGCTCCGGGACCCACGGTGAGCAGTTCTTC	CASSSGTHGEQFF
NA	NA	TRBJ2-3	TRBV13	TGTGCCAGCAGCTTAGAGTCACGTAGCACAGATACGCAGTATTTT	CASSLESRSTDTQYF
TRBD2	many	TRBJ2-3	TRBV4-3	TGCGCCAGCAGCCAAGATTACGCTAGGACTAGCGGTAGCACAGATACGCAGTATTTT	CASSQDYARTSGSTDTQYF